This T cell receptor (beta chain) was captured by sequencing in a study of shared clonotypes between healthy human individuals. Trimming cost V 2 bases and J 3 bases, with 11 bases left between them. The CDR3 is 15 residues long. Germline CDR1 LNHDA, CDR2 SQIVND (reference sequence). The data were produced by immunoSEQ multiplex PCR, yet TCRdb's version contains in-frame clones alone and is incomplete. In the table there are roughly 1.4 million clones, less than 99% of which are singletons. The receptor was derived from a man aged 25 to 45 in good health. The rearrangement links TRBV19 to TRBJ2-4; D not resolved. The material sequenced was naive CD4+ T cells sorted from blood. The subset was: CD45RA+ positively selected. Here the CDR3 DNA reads TGTGCCAGTAGTATACCCGGCGAAGTCAAAAACATTCAGTACTTC. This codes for CASSIPGEVKNIQYF. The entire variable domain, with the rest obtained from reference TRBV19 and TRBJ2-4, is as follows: DGGITQSPKYLFRKEGQNVTLSCEQNLNHDAMYWYRQDPGQGLRLIYYSQIVNDFQKGDIAEGYSVSREKKESFPLTVTSAQKNPTAFYLCASSIPGEVKNIQYFGAGTRLSVL.